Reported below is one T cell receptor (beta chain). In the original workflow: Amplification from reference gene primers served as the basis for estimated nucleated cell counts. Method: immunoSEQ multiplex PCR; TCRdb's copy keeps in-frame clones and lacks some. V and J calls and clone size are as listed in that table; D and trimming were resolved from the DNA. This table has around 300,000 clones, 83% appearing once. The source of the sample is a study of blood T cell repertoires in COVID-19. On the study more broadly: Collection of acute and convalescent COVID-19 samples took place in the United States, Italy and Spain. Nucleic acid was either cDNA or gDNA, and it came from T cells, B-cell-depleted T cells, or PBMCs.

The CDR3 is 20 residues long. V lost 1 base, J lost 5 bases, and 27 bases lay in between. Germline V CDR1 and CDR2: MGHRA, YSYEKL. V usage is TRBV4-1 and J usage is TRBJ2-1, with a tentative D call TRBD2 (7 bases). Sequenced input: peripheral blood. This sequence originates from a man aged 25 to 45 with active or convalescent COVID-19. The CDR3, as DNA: TGCGCCAGCAGCCAAGCCAGCTCGGCGGGGGCCTTTTTGTTGAACAATGAGCAGTTCTTC. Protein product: CASSQASSAGAFLLNNEQFF.